The clone carrying this T cell receptor (beta chain) was found a few times. Per-sample PBMC isolation yielded at least 7 million cells. This record comes from a study of blood T cells in healthy people across ages. Trimming removed 4 bases at V and 0 bases at J, with 10 bases between. CDR1 SQVTM and CDR2 ANQGSEA come from the germline V gene. CDR3 length: 14 amino acids. Together with a sample-barcoded 5' primer, a J-beta primer mix was included in a second PCR lasting roughly 6 to 12 cycles. TCRdb independently ran MiXCR on the 5' RACE reads; one entry per CDR3 protein. The data hold about 1.1 million distinct CDR3 sequences, with 30% to 40% observed a single time.

The V and J genes are TRBV29-1 and TRBJ2-1; perhaps TRBD1 as D (5 bases). The origin of this receptor is a man younger than 30 in good health. The sample was blood. The CDR3 DNA is TGCAGCGTTGGGTGGGGCTCCTCCTACAATGAGCAGTTCTTC. Protein: CSVGWGSSYNEQFF.